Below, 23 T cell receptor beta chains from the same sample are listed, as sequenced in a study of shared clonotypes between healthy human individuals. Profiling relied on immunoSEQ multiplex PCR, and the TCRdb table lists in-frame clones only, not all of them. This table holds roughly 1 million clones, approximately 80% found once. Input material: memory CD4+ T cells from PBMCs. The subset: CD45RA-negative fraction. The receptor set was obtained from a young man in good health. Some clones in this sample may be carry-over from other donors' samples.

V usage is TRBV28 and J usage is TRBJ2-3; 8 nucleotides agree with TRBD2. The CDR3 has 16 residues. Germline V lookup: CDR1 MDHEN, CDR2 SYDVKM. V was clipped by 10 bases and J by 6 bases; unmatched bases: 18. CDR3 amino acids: CATSPPYGRAEDTQYF. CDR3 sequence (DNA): TGTGCCACCTCACCCCCCTACGGGAGGGCCGAGGATACGCAGTATTTT.

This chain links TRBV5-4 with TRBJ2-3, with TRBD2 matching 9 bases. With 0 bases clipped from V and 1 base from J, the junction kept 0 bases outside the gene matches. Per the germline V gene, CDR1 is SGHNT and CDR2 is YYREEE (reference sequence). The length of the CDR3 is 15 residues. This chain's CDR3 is CASSLVAGGTDTQYF. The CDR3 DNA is TGTGCCAGCAGCTTGGTAGCGGGAGGCACAGATACGCAGTATTTT.

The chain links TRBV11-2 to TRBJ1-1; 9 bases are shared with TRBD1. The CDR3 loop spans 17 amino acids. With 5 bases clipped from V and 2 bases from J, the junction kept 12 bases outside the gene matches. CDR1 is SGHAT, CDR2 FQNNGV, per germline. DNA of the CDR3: TGTGCCAGCAGCCTAAGAGGGACAGGGACCCTTAACACTGAAGCTTTCTTT. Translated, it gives CASSLRGTGTLNTEAFF.

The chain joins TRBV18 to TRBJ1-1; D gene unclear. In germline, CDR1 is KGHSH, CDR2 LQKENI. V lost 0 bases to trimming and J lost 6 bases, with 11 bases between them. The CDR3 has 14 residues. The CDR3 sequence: CASSPPNGVAEAFF. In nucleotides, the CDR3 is TGTGCCAGCTCACCACCAAATGGGGTTGCTGAAGCTTTCTTT.

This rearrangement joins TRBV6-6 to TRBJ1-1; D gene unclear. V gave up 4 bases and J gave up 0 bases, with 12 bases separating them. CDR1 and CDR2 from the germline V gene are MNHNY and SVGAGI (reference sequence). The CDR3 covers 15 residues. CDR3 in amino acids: CASSSSDGMNTEAFF. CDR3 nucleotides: TGTGCCAGCAGTTCCTCGGACGGCATGAACACTGAAGCTTTCTTT.

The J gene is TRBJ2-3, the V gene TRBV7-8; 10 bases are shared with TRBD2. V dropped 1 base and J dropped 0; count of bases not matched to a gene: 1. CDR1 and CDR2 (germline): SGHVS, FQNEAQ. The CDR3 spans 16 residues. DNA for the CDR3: TGTGCCAGCAGCTTAGTGGGACTAGCGAGCACAGATACGCAGTATTTT. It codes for CASSLVGLASTDTQYF.

The CDR3 loop reads CATSTGDSTQYF. DNA for the CDR3: TGTGCCACCAGCACGGGGGACTCTACGCAGTATTTT. The V call is TRBV15, the J call TRBJ2-3, with D perhaps TRBD2 (6 bases). V was cut by 4 bases and J by 8 bases, with 10 bases left in between. This CDR3 region has 12 residues. The germline V gene has CDR1 LNHNV and CDR2 YYDKDF (reference sequence). Combining the CDR3 with reference TRBV15 and TRBJ2-3 gives the whole variable domain DAMVIQNPRYQVTQFGKPVTLSCSQTLNHNVMYWYQQKSSQAPKLLFHYYDKDFNNEADTPDNFQSRRPNTSFCFLDIRSPGLGDTAMYLCATSTGDSTQYFGPGTRLTVL.

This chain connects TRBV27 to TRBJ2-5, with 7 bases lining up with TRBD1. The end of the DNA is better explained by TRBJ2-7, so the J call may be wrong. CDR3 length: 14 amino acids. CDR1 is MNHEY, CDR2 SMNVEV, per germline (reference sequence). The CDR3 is CASSYRGRPYEQYF. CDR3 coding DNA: TGTGCCAGCTCTTACAGGGGCCGCCCCTACGAGCAGTACTTC.

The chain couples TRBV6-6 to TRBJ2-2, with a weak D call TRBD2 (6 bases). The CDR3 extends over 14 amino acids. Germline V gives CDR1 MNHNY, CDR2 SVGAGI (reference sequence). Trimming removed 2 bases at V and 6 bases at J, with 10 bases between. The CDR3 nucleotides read TGTGCCAGCAGTTACCCTACTAGCTCCGGGGAGCTGTTTTTT. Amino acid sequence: CASSYPTSSGELFF.

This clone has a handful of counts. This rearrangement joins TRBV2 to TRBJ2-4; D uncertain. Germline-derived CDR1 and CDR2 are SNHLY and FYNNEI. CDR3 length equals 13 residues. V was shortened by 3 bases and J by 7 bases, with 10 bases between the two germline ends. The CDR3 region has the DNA TGTGCCAGCAGTGATAATGCGGAGAACATTCAGTACTTC. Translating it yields CASSDNAENIQYF.

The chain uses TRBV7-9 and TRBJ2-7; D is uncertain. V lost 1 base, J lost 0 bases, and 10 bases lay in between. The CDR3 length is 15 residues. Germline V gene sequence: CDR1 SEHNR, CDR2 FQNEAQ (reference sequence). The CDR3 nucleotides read TGTGCCAGCAGCTTAGGGGTAGGGCCCTCCTACGAGCAGTACTTC. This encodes CASSLGVGPSYEQYF.

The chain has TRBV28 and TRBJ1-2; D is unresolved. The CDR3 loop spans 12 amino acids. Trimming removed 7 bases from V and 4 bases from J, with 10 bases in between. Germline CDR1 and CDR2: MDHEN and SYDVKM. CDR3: CASTKHGYGYTF. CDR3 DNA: TGTGCCAGCACTAAGCACGGCTATGGCTACACCTTC.

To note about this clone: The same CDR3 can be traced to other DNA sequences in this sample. CDR3 in amino acids: CASSVVANTGELFF. CDR3 DNA: TGTGCCAGCAGCGTAGTGGCGAACACCGGGGAGCTGTTTTTT. The chain employs TRBV9 and TRBJ2-2; no clear D. The CDR3 covers 14 residues. V was trimmed by 0 bases and J by 0 bases, leaving 3 bases between them. Germline CDR1 reads SGDLS; CDR2 reads YYNGEE.

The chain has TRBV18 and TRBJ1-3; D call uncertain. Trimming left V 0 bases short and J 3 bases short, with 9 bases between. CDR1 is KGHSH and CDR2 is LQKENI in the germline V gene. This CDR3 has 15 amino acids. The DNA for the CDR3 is TGTGCCAGCTCACCACCCTCCAGGCATGGAAACACCATATATTTT. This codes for CASSPPSRHGNTIYF.

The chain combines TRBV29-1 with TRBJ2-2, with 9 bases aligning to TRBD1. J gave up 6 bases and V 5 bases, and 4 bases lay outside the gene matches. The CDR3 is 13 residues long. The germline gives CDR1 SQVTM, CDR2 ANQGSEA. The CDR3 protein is CSVQQGAPGELFF. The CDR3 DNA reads TGCAGCGTTCAACAGGGGGCGCCCGGGGAGCTGTTTTTT.

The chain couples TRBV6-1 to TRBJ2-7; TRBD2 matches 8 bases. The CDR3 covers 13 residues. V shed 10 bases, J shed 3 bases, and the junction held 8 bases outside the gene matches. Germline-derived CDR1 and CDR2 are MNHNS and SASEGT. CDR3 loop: CATLAEESYEQYF. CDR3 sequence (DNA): TGTGCCACACTAGCGGAAGAAAGCTACGAGCAGTACTTC.

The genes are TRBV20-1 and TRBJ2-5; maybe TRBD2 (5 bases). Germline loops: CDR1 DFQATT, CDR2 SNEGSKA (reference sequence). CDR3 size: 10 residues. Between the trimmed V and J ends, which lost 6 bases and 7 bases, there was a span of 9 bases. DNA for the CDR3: TGCAGTGCCGACTACACGACCCAGTACTTC. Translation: CSADYTTQYF.

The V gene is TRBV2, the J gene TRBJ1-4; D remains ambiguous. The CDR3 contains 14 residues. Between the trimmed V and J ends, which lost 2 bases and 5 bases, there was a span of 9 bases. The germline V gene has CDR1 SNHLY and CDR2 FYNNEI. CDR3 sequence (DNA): TGTGCCAGCAGTGAATATCCAGGAAATGAAAAACTGTTTTTT. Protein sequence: CASSEYPGNEKLFF.

CDR3 residues: CARGQGMNTEAFF. CDR3 in DNA: TGTGCCAGAGGACAGGGGATGAACACTGAAGCTTTCTTT. V is TRBV2 and J is TRBJ1-1, with 9 bases that match TRBD1. The CDR3 extends over 13 amino acids. The trim removed 9 bases at V and 0 bases at J, leaving 2 bases unmatched. Germline lookup yields CDR1 SNHLY and CDR2 FYNNEI.

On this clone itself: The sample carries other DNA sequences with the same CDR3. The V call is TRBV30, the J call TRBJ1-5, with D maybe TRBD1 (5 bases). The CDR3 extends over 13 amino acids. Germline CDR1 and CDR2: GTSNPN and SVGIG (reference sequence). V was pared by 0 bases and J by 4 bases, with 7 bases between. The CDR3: CAWSVAGNQPQHF. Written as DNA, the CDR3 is TGTGCCTGGAGTGTGGCAGGGAATCAGCCCCAGCATTTT.

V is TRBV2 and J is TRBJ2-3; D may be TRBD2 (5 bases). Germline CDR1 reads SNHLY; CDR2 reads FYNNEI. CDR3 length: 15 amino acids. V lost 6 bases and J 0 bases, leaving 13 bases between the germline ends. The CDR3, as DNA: TGTGCCAGCAGCCCCGCCCGCGGGAGCACAGATACGCAGTATTTT. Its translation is CASSPARGSTDTQYF.

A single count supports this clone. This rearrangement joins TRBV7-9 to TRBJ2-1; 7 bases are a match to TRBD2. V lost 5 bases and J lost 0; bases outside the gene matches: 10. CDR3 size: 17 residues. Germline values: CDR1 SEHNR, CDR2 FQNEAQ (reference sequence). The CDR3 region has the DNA TGTGCCAGCAGCCCAGGACTAGGAACGAGCTCCTACAATGAGCAGTTCTTC. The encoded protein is CASSPGLGTSSYNEQFF.

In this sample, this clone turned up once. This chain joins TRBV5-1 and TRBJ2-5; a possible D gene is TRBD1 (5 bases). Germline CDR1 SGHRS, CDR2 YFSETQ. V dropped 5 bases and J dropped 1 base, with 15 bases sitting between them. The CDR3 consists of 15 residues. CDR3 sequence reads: CASSPSLGLQETQYF. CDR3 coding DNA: TGCGCCAGCAGTCCCAGCCTGGGGCTCCAAGAGACCCAGTACTTC.